This TCR beta chain was captured in a study of blood T cell repertoires in COVID-19. V lost 0 bases and J 7 bases, leaving 12 bases between the germline ends. The germline V gene has CDR1 LGHNA and CDR2 YSLEER. The CDR3 extends over 15 amino acids. Method: immunoSEQ multiplex PCR; TCRdb's copy keeps in-frame clones and lacks some. Among under 200,000 clones listed, 90% were seen once. Sequencing input: peripheral blood. The chain links TRBV4-3 to TRBJ2-2; D unresolved. This TCR was sampled from a man in his forties or fifties with acute or convalescent COVID-19. The CDR3 DNA sequence: TGCGCCAGCAGCCAAGAAAGTTGGAGTAACGGGGAGCTGTTTTTT. It translates to CASSQESWSNGELFF.